This TCR beta chain was sequenced in a study of control samples from healthy donors and cancer patients (dated by TCRdb to about 2020). The library was generated by the immunoSEQ multiplex PCR assay. This is the immuneACCESS table as TCRdb keeps it, with only in-frame sequences that have V and J called. A part of the clones is gone; compared with another copy, unresolved V genes explain less than half, and the rest is unexplained. A total of about 160,000 clones appear in this sample, over 95% of them only once. The ten largest account for 1% of the sample. A note on this clone: This receptor's antigen is unknown. No clone much larger than this one lies a single base away; base qualities are absent.

Sequenced: blood. The TCR was taken from a woman between 25 and 40 years old in good health.

The CDR3 is CASSEATGIYGYTF. The nucleotide sequence reads TGTGCCAGCAGTGAAGCGACAGGGATATATGGCTACACCTTC. The chain links TRBV2 with TRBJ1-2, with 7 junctional bases fitting TRBD1. After removal of 0 bases from V and 5 bases from J, the junction retains 3 bases not matched to a gene. For CDR1 and CDR2, the germline V gene lists SNHLY and FYNNEI. Inclusive of the bounding cysteine and phenylalanine, the CDR3 is 14 residues long. CDR3 DNA only is kept here, 42 bases in frame from base 1. Joined to the reference TRBV2 and TRBJ1-2 proteins, this CDR3 gives the full variable domain: EPEVTQTPSHQVTQMGQEVILRCVPISNHLYFYWYRQILGQKVEFLVSFYNNEISEKSEIFDDQFSVERPDGSNFTLKIRSTKLEDSAMYFCASSEATGIYGYTFGSGTRLTVV.